A single T cell receptor (beta chain) is shown here with its context. The data are from a study of blood T cell repertoires in COVID-19. In the study overall: Whether acute or convalescent, the COVID-19 samples came from the United States, Italy and Spain. Sources were T cells, B-cell-depleted T cells, or PBMCs; the material itself was cDNA or gDNA.

Study processing details: Counts of nucleated cells, estimated from reference gene primer amplification, were obtained. Assay: immunoSEQ multiplex PCR; the TCRdb copy retains only in-frame clones and omits some. The V and J calls and clone size are taken from that table; D and trimming were inferred from the DNA. The sample includes over 35,000 clones, 65% to 80% of them seen just once. CDR1 and CDR2 (germline): SNHLY, FYNNEI. The CDR3 contains 18 residues. The trim removed 7 bases at V and 5 bases at J, leaving 17 bases unmatched. Sequencing was performed on peripheral blood. The origin of this receptor is a man aged 60 to 75 with active COVID-19. The rearrangement links TRBV2 to TRBJ2-5, with 12 nucleotides matching TRBD2. The DNA of the CDR3 is TGTGCCAGCACCATAACGCCTCTCGGGACTAGCGGGTCGGAGACCCAGTACTTC. Its protein is CASTITPLGTSGSETQYF.